This is a list of T cell receptor beta chains from one sample in a study of T-cell memory formation after mild COVID-19. TCRdb reprocessed the 5' RACE reads with MiXCR, giving one entry per CDR3 protein. The data show about 600,000 distinct CDR3 sequences, with roughly 21% seen just once and roughly 8.1% held by the top ten. Sample: PBMCs or a T cell subset sorted from them (not recorded which). The origin of the receptors is an adult woman who had mild COVID-19 (a few samples of this study predate the infection). Cell type and time point are not known. CDR3s include the opening cysteine and the closing phenylalanine or tryptophan. A D gene is named only where the DNA matches it firmly. Some rows mark clone size as missing; the rest say once, few, many or name a class of expanded clone.

d_call,j_call,v_call,clone_size,cdr3_aa,cdr3_nt
TRBD2,TRBJ2-7,TRBV3-1,NA,CASSQVPGGQRGSYEQYF,TGTGCCAGCAGCCAAGTCCCGGGTGGGCAGCGGGGTTCCTACGAGCAGTACTTC
NA,TRBJ1-3,TRBV28,few,CASSAFNGNTIYF,TGTGCCAGCAGTGCCTTTAACGGAAACACCATATATTTT
TRBD1,TRBJ1-5,TRBV19,NA,CASSRRTGVLELTQPQHF,TGTGCCAGTAGTAGACGGACAGGGGTTTTAGAACTTACTCAGCCCCAGCATTTT
TRBD2,TRBJ2-1,TRBV7-2,NA,CASRPTSGNLGEQFF,TGTGCCAGCAGGCCAACTAGCGGGAACCTGGGTGAGCAGTTCTTC
TRBD1,TRBJ1-5,TRBV2,few,CASSEFRGFTGTGVNQPQHF,TGTGCCAGCAGTGAATTCCGGGGCTTTACCGGGACAGGAGTCAATCAGCCCCAGCATTTT
NA,TRBJ2-1,TRBV5-1,few,CASSPRIGSYNEQFF,TGCGCCAGCAGCCCCAGGATCGGCTCCTACAATGAGCAGTTCTTC
TRBD1,TRBJ1-5,TRBV7-9,NA,CASSGPGTVSNQPQHF,TGTGCCAGCAGCGGACCCGGGACAGTCAGCAATCAGCCCCAGCATTTT
NA,TRBJ1-6,TRBV7-9,few,CASSSSMGSFNSPLHF,TGTGCCAGCAGCTCTAGCATGGGGTCATTTAATTCACCCCTCCACTTT
NA,TRBJ2-7,TRBV5-1,NA,CASSLVPRLNYEQYF,TGCGCCAGCAGCTTGGTTCCAAGGCTCAACTACGAGCAGTACTTC
NA,TRBJ1-2,TRBV20-1,NA,CSARDTGLGYGYTF,TGCAGTGCTAGAGATACAGGGTTGGGTTATGGCTACACCTTC
TRBD2,TRBJ2-7,TRBV7-8,few,CASSTVRGWDEQYF,TGTGCCAGCAGCACCGTGCGGGGGTGGGACGAGCAGTACTTC